Given below is one T cell receptor (beta chain) in context. Sequencing was performed with immunoSEQ multiplex PCR; in TCRdb, only in-frame clones are kept and a portion is missing. The table lists roughly 2,500 clones, approximately 31% of them singletons, with about 24% in the top ten. This sample stems from a study of T cells in localized non-small cell lung cancer. Germline values: CDR1 SNHLY, CDR2 FYNNEI. Trimming removed 11 bases from V and 2 bases from J; junction bases left unmatched: 18. This CDR3 has 17 residues. The specimen was normal lung tissue next to the tumor, collected before any cancer treatment. This chain joins TRBV2 and TRBJ2-3; 8 nucleotides match TRBD1. The TCR comes from a man between 35 and 75 years old with stage I lung adenocarcinoma. The CDR3 region is CAGSPGTGPKSTDTQYF. The CDR3 nucleotides read TGTGCCGGAAGTCCCGGGACAGGACCGAAATCCACAGATACGCAGTATTTT.